This TCR beta chain appears in the sequencing data of a study of blood T cell repertoires in COVID-19. Generated by immunoSEQ multiplex PCR, the TCRdb table keeps only in-frame clones and is missing some. The sample lists 200,000 to 250,000 clones, roughly 80% occurring once. V was shortened by 6 bases and J by 3 bases, with 11 bases between the two germline ends. The germline CDR1 and CDR2 sequences are KGHSH and LQKENI. The CDR3 runs 13 residues. The chain carries TRBV18 and TRBJ1-1, with unresolved D. The specimen sequenced was peripheral blood. This receptor was identified in a woman aged 80 or over with acute or convalescent COVID-19. The CDR3 spells CASSPTPDTEAFF. CDR3 nucleotide sequence: TGTGCCAGCTCCCCAACACCAGACACTGAAGCTTTCTTT.